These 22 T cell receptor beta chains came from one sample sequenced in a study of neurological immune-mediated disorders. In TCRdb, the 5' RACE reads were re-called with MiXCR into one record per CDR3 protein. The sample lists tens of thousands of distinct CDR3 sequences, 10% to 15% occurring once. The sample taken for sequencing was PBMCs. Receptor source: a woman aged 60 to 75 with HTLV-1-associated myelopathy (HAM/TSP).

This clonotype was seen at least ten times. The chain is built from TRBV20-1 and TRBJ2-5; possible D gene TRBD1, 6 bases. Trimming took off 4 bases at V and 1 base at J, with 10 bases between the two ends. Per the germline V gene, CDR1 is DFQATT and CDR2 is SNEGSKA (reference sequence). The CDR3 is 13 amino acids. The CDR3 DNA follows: TGCAGTGCTACGACAGGTCTCCAAGAGACCCAGTACTTC. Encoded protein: CSATTGLQETQYF.

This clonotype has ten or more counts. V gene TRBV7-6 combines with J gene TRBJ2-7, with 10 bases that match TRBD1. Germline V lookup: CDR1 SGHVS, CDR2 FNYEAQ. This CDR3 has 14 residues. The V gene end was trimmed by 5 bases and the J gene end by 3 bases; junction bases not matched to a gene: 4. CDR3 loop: CASSPRDRGYEQYF. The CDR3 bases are TGTGCCAGCAGCCCCCGGGACAGGGGCTACGAGCAGTACTTC.

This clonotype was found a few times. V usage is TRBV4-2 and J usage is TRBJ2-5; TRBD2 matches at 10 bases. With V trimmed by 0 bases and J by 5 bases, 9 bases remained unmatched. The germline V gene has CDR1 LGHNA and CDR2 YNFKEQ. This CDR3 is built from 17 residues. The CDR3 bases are TGTGCCAGCAGCCAAGATCCCACTAGCGGGAATGGGGAGACCCAGTACTTC. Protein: CASSQDPTSGNGETQYF.

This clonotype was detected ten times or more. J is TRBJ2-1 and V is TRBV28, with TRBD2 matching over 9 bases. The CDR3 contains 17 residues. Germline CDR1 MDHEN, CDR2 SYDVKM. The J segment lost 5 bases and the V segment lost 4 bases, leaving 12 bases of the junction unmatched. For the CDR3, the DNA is TGTGCCAGCAGTTCAGGGACTAGCCGGATCGTAAACAATGAGCAGTTCTTC. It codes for CASSSGTSRIVNNEQFF.

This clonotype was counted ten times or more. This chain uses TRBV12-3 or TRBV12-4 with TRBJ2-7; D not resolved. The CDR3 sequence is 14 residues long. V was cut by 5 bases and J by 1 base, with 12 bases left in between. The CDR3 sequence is CASSSPAGSYEQYF. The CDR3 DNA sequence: TGTGCCAGCAGTAGCCCCGCAGGTTCCTACGAGCAGTACTTC.

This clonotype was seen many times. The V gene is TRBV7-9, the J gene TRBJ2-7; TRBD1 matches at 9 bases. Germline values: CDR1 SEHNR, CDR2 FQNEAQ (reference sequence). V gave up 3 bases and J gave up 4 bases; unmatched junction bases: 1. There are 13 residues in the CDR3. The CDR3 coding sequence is TGTGCCAGCAGCTTCGGGACAGGGTACGAGCAGTACTTC. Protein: CASSFGTGYEQYF.

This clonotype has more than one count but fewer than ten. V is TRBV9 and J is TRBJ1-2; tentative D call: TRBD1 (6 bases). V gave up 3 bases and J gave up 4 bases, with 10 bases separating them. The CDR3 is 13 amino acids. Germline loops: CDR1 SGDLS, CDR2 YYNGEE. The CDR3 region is CASSAQGIYGYTF. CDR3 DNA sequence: TGTGCCAGCAGCGCACAGGGTATCTATGGCTACACCTTC.

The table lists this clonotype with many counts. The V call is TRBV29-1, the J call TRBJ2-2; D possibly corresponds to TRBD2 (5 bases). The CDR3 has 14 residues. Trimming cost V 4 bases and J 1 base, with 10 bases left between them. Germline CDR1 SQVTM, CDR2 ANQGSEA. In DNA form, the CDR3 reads TGCAGCGTTGGGAGCGGAAAGAACACCGGGGAGCTGTTTTTT. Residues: CSVGSGKNTGELFF.

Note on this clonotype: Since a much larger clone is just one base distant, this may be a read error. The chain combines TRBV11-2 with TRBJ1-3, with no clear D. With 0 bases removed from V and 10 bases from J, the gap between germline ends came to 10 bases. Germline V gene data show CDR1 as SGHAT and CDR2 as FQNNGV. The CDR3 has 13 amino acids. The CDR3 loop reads CASSLEGPNTIYF. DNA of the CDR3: TGTGCCAGCAGCTTAGAAGGTCCGAATACCATATATTTT.

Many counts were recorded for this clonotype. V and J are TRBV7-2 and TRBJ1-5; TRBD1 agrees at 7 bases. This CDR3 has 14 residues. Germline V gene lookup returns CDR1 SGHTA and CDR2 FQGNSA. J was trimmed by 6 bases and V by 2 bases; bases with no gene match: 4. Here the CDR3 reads CASSLQGGPQPQHF. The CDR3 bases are TGTGCCAGCAGCTTACAGGGGGGCCCTCAGCCCCAGCATTTT.

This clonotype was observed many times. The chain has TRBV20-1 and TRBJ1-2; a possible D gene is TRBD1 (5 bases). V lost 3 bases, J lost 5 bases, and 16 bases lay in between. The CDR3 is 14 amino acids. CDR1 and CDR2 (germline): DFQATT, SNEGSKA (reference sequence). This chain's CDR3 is CSASPSGTDYGYTF. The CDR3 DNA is TGCAGTGCTAGCCCTTCAGGGACGGATTATGGCTACACCTTC.

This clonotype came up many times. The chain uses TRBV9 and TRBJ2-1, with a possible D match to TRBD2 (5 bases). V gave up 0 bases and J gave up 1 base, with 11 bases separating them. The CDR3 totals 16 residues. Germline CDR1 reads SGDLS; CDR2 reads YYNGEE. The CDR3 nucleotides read TGTGCCAGCAGCGTAGGAGGGAGTAGTTCCTACAATGAGCAGTTCTTC. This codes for CASSVGGSSSYNEQFF.

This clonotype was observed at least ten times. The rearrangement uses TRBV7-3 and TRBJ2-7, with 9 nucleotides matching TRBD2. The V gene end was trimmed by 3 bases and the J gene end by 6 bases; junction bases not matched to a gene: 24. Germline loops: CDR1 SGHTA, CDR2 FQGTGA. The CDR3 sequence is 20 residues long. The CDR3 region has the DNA TGTGCCAGCAGCTTCTCTTCTAGTAAAGGTGTGGTAGCGGGAGATCCCGAGCAGTACTTC. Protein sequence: CASSFSSSKGVVAGDPEQYF.

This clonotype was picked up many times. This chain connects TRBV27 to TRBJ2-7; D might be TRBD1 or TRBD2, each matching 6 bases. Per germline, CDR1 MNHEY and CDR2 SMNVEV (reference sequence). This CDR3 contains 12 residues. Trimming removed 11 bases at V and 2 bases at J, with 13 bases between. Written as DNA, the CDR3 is TGTGCCGTCGGGGGCGGAACCTACGAGCAGTACTTC. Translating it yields CAVGGGTYEQYF.

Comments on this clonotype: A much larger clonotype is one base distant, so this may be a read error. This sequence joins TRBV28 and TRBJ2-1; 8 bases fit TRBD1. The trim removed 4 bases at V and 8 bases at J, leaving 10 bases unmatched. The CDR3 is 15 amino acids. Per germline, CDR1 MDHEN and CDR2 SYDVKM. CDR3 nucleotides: TGTGCCAGCAGTTCCCTTCAGGGGGCTGAGTATGAGCAGTTCTTC. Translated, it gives CASSSLQGAEYEQFF. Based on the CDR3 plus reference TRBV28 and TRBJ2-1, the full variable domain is DVKVTQSSRYLVKRTGEKVFLECVQDMDHENMFWYRQDPGLGLRLIYFSYDVKMKEKGDIPEGYSVSREKKERFSLILESASTNQTSMYLCASSSLQGAEYEQFFGPGTRLTVL.

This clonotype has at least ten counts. The CDR3 sequence is CASSSQGKGSSYNEQFF. The CDR3 coding sequence is TGTGCCAGCAGCTCCCAAGGTAAGGGGAGCTCCTACAATGAGCAGTTCTTC. The chain couples TRBV3-1 to TRBJ2-1, with D perhaps matching TRBD1 or TRBD2 (5 bases each). The CDR3 covers 17 residues. V lost 5 bases to trimming and J lost 0 bases, with 17 bases between them. The germline V gene encodes CDR1 LGHDT and CDR2 YNNKEL (reference sequence).

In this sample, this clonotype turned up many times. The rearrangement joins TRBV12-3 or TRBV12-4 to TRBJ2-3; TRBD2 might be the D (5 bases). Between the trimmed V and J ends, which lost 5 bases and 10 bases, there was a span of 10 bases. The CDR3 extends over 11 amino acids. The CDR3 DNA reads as TGTGCCAGCAGTCAGGAGGTTGCGCAGTATTTT. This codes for CASSQEVAQYF.

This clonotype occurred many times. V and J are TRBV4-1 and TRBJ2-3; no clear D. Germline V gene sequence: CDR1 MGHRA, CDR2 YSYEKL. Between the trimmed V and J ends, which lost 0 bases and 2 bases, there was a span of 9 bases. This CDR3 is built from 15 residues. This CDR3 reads CASSQDLPVTDTQYF. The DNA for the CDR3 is TGCGCCAGCAGCCAAGATCTTCCGGTCACAGATACGCAGTATTTT.

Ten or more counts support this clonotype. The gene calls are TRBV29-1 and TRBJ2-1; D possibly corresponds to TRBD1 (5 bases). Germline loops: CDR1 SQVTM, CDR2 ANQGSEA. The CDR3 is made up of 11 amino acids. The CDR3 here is CQGRVGNEQFF. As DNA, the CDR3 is TGCCAGGGCAGGGTGGGCAATGAGCAGTTCTTC.

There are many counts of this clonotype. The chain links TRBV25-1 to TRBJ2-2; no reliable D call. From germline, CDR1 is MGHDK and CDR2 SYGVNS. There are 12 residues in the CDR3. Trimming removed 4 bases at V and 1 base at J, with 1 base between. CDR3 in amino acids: CASSGNTGELFF. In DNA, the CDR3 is TGTGCCAGCAGTGGGAACACCGGGGAGCTGTTTTTT.

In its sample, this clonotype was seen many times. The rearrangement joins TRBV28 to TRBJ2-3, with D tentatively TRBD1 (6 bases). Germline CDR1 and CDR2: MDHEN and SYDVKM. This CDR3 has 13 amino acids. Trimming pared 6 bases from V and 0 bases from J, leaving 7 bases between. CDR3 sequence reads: CASRDSSTDTQYF. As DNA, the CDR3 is TGTGCCAGCAGGGACAGCAGCACAGATACGCAGTATTTT.

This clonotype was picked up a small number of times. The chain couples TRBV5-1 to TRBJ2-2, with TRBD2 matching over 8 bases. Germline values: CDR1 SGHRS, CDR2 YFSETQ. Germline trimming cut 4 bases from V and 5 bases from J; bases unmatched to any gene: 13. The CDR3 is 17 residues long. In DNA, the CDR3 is TGCGCCAGCAGCCCGTTTTCGAGCGGGAGTGGTACCGGGGAGCTGTTTTTT. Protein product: CASSPFSSGSGTGELFF.